The 25 T cell receptor beta chains listed next were all sequenced from one sample in a study of T cell changes during pregnancy in multiple sclerosis. Sequencing used immunoSEQ multiplex PCR; TCRdb keeps in-frame clones, though not all of them. The data show more than 55,000 clones, around 91% seen once. Sequenced material: peripheral blood, taken in the third trimester of pregnancy. The source is a female donor in good health, enrolled as a control in a pregnancy study.

V and J are TRBV2 and TRBJ1-4, with 7 positions matching TRBD1. The CDR3 extends over 14 amino acids. The ends lost 5 bases at V and 7 bases at J; junction bases unmatched: 7. Germline values: CDR1 SNHLY, CDR2 FYNNEI. CDR3 sequence reads: CASSLQGSVEKLFF. CDR3 DNA sequence: TGTGCCAGCAGTCTACAGGGGAGCGTTGAAAAACTGTTTTTT.

The gene calls are TRBV5-1 and TRBJ2-7; TRBD2 matches 7 bases. Germline V gives CDR1 SGHRS, CDR2 YFSETQ. The trim removed 0 bases at V and 2 bases at J, leaving 11 bases unmatched. The CDR3 totals 17 residues. The CDR3 bases are TGCGCCAGCAGCTTGGTGGGCCTCGGGAGGCAGACCTACGAGCAGTACTTC. Protein sequence: CASSLVGLGRQTYEQYF.

This rearrangement joins TRBV19 to TRBJ2-3; perhaps TRBD2 as D (6 bases). Trimming stripped 2 bases from V and 4 bases from J, with 10 bases between. The CDR3 totals 14 residues. CDR1 and CDR2 (germline): LNHDA, SQIVND (reference sequence). CDR3 residues: CASSISGGADTQYF. CDR3 DNA sequence: TGTGCCAGTAGTATAAGCGGAGGGGCAGATACGCAGTATTTT. The full variable domain, completed using reference TRBV19 and TRBJ2-3, is DGGITQSPKYLFRKEGQNVTLSCEQNLNHDAMYWYRQDPGQGLRLIYYSQIVNDFQKGDIAEGYSVSREKKESFPLTVTSAQKNPTAFYLCASSISGGADTQYFGPGTRLTVL.

This rearrangement joins TRBV9 to TRBJ1-6; 11 nucleotides agree with TRBD1. Per the germline V gene, CDR1 is SGDLS and CDR2 is YYNGEE. J was trimmed by 9 bases and V by 0 bases; bases with no gene match: 2. The CDR3 has 15 amino acids. DNA for the CDR3: TGTGCCAGCAGCGTAGAGGACAGGGGGCTTTCACCCCTCCACTTT. This gives the protein CASSVEDRGLSPLHF.

V is TRBV5-1 and J is TRBJ2-3; the D gene is possibly TRBD2 (6 bases). The germline CDR1 and CDR2 sequences are SGHRS and YFSETQ. Trimming pared 4 bases from V and 2 bases from J, leaving 8 bases between. This CDR3 comprises 13 residues. CDR3 nucleotide sequence: TGCGCCAGCAGCGGGACTTTCACAGATACGCAGTATTTT. Encoded protein: CASSGTFTDTQYF.

Written as DNA, the CDR3 is TGTGCCAGCAGCCCCGGGACAGCGAACTCATACTTC. It specifies CASSPGTANSYF. This chain links TRBV2 with TRBJ2-4, with 7 bases identical to TRBD1. CDR1 is SNHLY and CDR2 is FYNNEI in the germline V gene. Trimming at V came to 6 bases and at J to 16 bases, leaving 12 bases not matched to a gene. CDR3 size: 12 residues.

The V call is TRBV13, the J call TRBJ2-7; no clear D gene. Between the trimmed V and J ends, which lost 4 bases and 0 bases, there was a span of 7 bases. Per the germline V gene, CDR1 is PRHDT and CDR2 is FYEKMQ (reference sequence). The CDR3 length is 13 residues. CDR3 protein: CASSSAASYEQYF. The DNA of the CDR3 is TGTGCCAGCAGCTCCGCGGCCTCCTACGAGCAGTACTTC.

The chain carries TRBV9 and TRBJ2-3; D might be TRBD1 (5 bases). From germline, CDR1 is SGDLS and CDR2 YYNGEE. The germline V and J ends were trimmed by 0 bases and 6 bases, with 14 bases remaining between them. The CDR3 extends over 15 amino acids. For the CDR3, the DNA is TGTGCCAGCAGCGTAGTGGGTAGGGGATCCGATACGCAGTATTTT. It is translated as CASSVVGRGSDTQYF.

This chain connects TRBV5-4 to TRBJ1-3; D uncertain. With 4 bases removed from V and 4 bases from J, the gap between germline ends came to 9 bases. This CDR3 contains 13 residues. CDR1 SGHNT and CDR2 YYREEE come from the germline V gene (reference sequence). Written as DNA, the CDR3 is TGTGCCAGCAGCCCCGAGGGAGGAAACACCATATATTTT. It translates to CASSPEGGNTIYF.

This clone was counted between two and nine times. This rearrangement joins TRBV6-1 to TRBJ1-2, with 8 bases lining up with TRBD1. V shed 9 bases and J 1 base; nucleotides not matched to a gene: 1. CDR1 and CDR2 from the germline V gene are MNHNS and SASEGT. CDR3 length: 12 residues. CDR3 loop: CASGQGNYGYTF. The CDR3 coding sequence is TGTGCCAGTGGACAGGGTAACTATGGCTACACCTTC.

The chain uses TRBV5-8 and TRBJ2-1; 8 bases are shared with TRBD2. The V gene end was trimmed by 4 bases and the J gene end by 9 bases; junction bases not matched to a gene: 18. Germline CDR1 reads SGHTS; CDR2 reads YDEGEE. The CDR3 has 17 amino acids. The CDR3 DNA reads TGTGCCAGCAGCCCTTTAGGAGCGGGAGCCACTTTGGGTGAGCAGTTCTTC. Protein product: CASSPLGAGATLGEQFF. Full variable domain (outside the CDR3, taken from reference TRBV5-8 and TRBJ2-1): EAGVTQSPTHLIKTRGQQATLRCSPISGHTSVYWYQQALGLGLQFLLWYDEGEERNRGNFPPRFSGRQFPNYSSELNVNALELEDSALYLCASSPLGAGATLGEQFFGPGTRLTVL.

The rearrangement uses TRBV5-1 and TRBJ1-1; D perhaps matches TRBD1 (5 bases). The germline V gene encodes CDR1 SGHRS and CDR2 YFSETQ. The CDR3 runs 17 residues. V lost 1 base to trimming and J lost 0 bases, with 16 bases between them. CDR3 protein: CASSLTIGHPMNTEAFF. CDR3 in DNA: TGCGCCAGCAGCTTGACTATCGGACACCCCATGAACACTGAAGCTTTCTTT.

This sequence joins TRBV10-3 and TRBJ2-7, with D perhaps TRBD2 (5 bases). This CDR3 region has 17 residues. V was clipped by 1 base and J by 0 bases, with 16 bases between them. The germline CDR1 and CDR2 sequences are ENHRY and SYGVKD. The CDR3 nucleotides read TGTGCCATCAGTGAGTGGGGTAGCGTGCCACTCTCCTACGAGCAGTACTTC. Encoded protein: CAISEWGSVPLSYEQYF.

The V and J genes are TRBV4-3 and TRBJ1-1, with D uncertain. CDR3 length: 16 amino acids. Per the germline V gene, CDR1 is LGHNA and CDR2 is YSLEER. The V end lost 0 bases, the J end lost 4 bases, and 15 bases lay between the germline ends. As DNA, the CDR3 is TGCGCCAGCAGCCAAGATAGCCTCCCGAGGGCCACTGAAGCTTTCTTT. As protein: CASSQDSLPRATEAFF.

The chain has TRBV5-6 and TRBJ2-7; possibly TRBD2 for D (6 bases). Per germline, CDR1 SGHDT and CDR2 YYEEEE. CDR3 length: 16 residues. Trimming shortened V by 6 bases and J by 9 bases, and 28 bases separated the two germline ends. For the CDR3, the DNA is TGTGCCAGCACCGTATCACTCGGGACGGACTACGGGGTGCAGTACTTC. Translating gives CASTVSLGTDYGVQYF.

The chain is built from TRBV5-4 and TRBJ2-1; 7 positions match TRBD2. CDR1 and CDR2 from the germline V gene are SGHNT and YYREEE (reference sequence). The V and J ends lost 5 bases and 6 bases, in that order; junction bases with no gene match: 5. The CDR3 is made up of 13 amino acids. The CDR3 is CASRWEGSNEQFF. The CDR3, as DNA: TGTGCCAGCAGATGGGAGGGATCCAATGAGCAGTTCTTC.

J is TRBJ2-2 and V is TRBV7-9; D might be TRBD2 (6 bases). The CDR3 loop spans 18 amino acids. CDR1 is SEHNR and CDR2 is FQNEAQ in the germline V gene (reference sequence). Trimming took 3 bases from V and 2 from J, leaving 19 bases between them. The CDR3 reads CASSFKTTLAGNTGELFF. The CDR3 DNA reads TGTGCCAGCAGCTTTAAAACCACACTAGCAGGAAACACCGGGGAGCTGTTTTTT.

This chain connects TRBV7-2 to TRBJ2-5; 8 nucleotides line up with TRBD2. CDR1 and CDR2 (germline): SGHTA, FQGNSA. This CDR3 has 16 amino acids. V lost 5 bases and J lost 5; bases outside the gene matches: 13. The CDR3 reads CASSPRLGGAMETQYF. The CDR3 nucleotides read TGTGCCAGCAGCCCGAGGCTCGGGGGGGCCATGGAGACCCAGTACTTC.

V gene TRBV30 combines with J gene TRBJ2-1, with 8 nucleotides matching TRBD1. Germline V CDR1 and CDR2: GTSNPN, SVGIG (reference sequence). The V and J ends lost 5 bases and 10 bases, in that order; junction bases with no gene match: 4. CDR3 length equals 11 residues. The CDR3 spells CAWGDRQEQFF. In DNA form, the CDR3 reads TGTGCCTGGGGGGACAGGCAGGAGCAGTTCTTC.

The rearrangement links TRBV27 to TRBJ1-2; D is perhaps TRBD1 (5 bases). Germline values: CDR1 MNHEY, CDR2 SMNVEV (reference sequence). CDR3 length: 14 amino acids. The V and J ends lost 4 bases and 6 bases respectively, with 15 bases between them. The CDR3 sequence: CASSYAGLRDGYTF. The CDR3 nucleotides read TGTGCCAGCAGTTACGCAGGGCTTAGGGATGGCTACACCTTC.

The J gene is TRBJ2-6, the V gene TRBV15; D gene uncertain. V was shortened by 2 bases and J by 0 bases, with 5 bases between the two germline ends. Looked up from germline, CDR1 is LNHNV and CDR2 is YYDKDF (reference sequence). The CDR3 runs to 15 residues. CDR3 residues: CATSRPSSGANVLTF. The CDR3 DNA sequence: TGTGCCACCAGCAGACCCTCCTCTGGGGCCAACGTCCTGACTTTC.

The V gene is TRBV5-1, the J gene TRBJ2-7, with TRBD2 matching 12 bases. There are 14 residues in the CDR3. Germline CDR1 reads SGHRS; CDR2 reads YFSETQ. The V segment lost 4 bases and the J segment 4 bases; nucleotides outside the gene matches: 3. DNA for the CDR3: TGCGCCAGCAGCCCGGGACTAGCGGGTTACGAGCAGTACTTC. This codes for CASSPGLAGYEQYF.

The rearrangement links TRBV11-2 to TRBJ1-2; D perhaps matches TRBD1 (5 bases). The CDR3 has 14 amino acids. V gave up 1 base and J gave up 12 bases, with 18 bases separating them. CDR1 SGHAT and CDR2 FQNNGV come from the germline V gene. The CDR3 is CASSLGSGARGDTF. The CDR3 nucleotides read TGTGCCAGCAGCTTAGGGTCCGGCGCCCGGGGGGACACCTTC.

The sample holds one count of this clone. The genes are TRBV28 and TRBJ1-2, with 10 bases matching TRBD1. The V gene end was trimmed by 4 bases and the J gene end by 7 bases; junction bases not matched to a gene: 9. Germline V gene data show CDR1 as MDHEN and CDR2 as SYDVKM. This CDR3 is built from 15 residues. CDR3 in amino acids: CASSSTGGANLGYTF. CDR3 nucleotide sequence: TGTGCCAGCAGTTCGACAGGGGGCGCGAACCTTGGCTACACCTTC.

The V gene is TRBV19, the J gene TRBJ2-2, with 12 bases that match TRBD2. Germline assignment: CDR1 LNHDA and CDR2 SQIVND (reference sequence). Trimming removed 6 bases from V and 6 bases from J; junction bases left unmatched: 5. This CDR3 region has 15 residues. The CDR3 sequence is CASRPWTSGAGELFF. The CDR3 DNA reads as TGTGCCAGTAGGCCATGGACTAGCGGGGCCGGGGAGCTGTTTTTT.